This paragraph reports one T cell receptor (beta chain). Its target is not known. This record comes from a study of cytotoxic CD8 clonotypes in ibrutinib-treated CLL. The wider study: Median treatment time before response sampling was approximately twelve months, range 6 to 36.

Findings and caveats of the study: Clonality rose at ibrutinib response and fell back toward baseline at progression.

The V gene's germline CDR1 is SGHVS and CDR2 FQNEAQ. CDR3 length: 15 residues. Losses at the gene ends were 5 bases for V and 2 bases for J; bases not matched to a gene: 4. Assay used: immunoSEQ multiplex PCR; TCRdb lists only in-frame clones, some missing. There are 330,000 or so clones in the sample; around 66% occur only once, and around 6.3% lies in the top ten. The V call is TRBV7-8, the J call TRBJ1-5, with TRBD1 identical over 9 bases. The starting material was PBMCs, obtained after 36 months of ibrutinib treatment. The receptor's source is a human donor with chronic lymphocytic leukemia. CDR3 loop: CASSTRDRGNQPQHF. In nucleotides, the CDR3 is TGTGCCAGCAGCACCCGGGACAGGGGCAATCAGCCCCAGCATTTT.